The 9 T cell receptor beta chains below come from one sample, sequenced in a study of T cells expressing NK-cell markers. Using the 5' RACE reads, TCRdb records one entry per CDR3 protein without DNA. The data show thousands of distinct CDR3 sequences, and the top ten clones hold around 14%. Sequenced sample: blood T cells: a sorted CD56 or NKG2C T cell subset, CD4+ or CD8+ T cells, or bulk PBMC T cells (not recorded which). Receptors originate from a man aged 18 to 29 in good health.

Measured by frequency, this clonotype is medium-sized (0.01 to 0.1%). The chain is built from TRBV29-1 and TRBJ2-1; lacking DNA, the TRBD1 call made by TCRdb goes unchecked. The CDR3 is made up of 12 amino acids. Germline CDR1 reads SQVTM; CDR2 reads ANQGSEA. The CDR3 loop is CSVHPGDGEQFF.

The chain employs TRBV6-1 and TRBJ2-2; without DNA, the TCRdb call of TRBD1 cannot be checked. Germline CDR1 reads MNHNS; CDR2 reads SASEGT. CDR3 length: 15 residues. CDR3 in amino acids: CASRPRTGDTGELFF.

According to its frequency, this clonotype is medium-sized (0.01 to 0.1%). The rearrangement joins TRBV12-3 or TRBV12-4 to TRBJ1-1. The CDR3 length is 12 residues. The CDR3 loop reads CASGERDTEAFF.

V usage is TRBV20-1 and J usage is TRBJ1-1; checking the TCRdb D call of TRBD1 is not possible without DNA. The length of the CDR3 is 15 residues. CDR1 and CDR2 from the germline V gene are DFQATT and SNEGSKA (reference sequence). This CDR3 reads CSARDRDRGKTEAFF.

Its frequency marks this clonotype as medium-sized (0.01 to 0.1%). The genes are TRBV7-9 and TRBJ2-1; TCRdb's D call, TRBD1, is unchecked because there is no DNA. CDR3 length: 14 residues. Germline-derived CDR1 and CDR2 are SEHNR and FQNEAQ (reference sequence). This chain's CDR3 is CASSRTGDNNEQFF.

The chain joins TRBV5-1 to TRBJ2-5; absent DNA, TCRdb's TRBD2 call cannot be checked. CDR3 length: 15 amino acids. Per the germline V gene, CDR1 is SGHRS and CDR2 is YFSETQ. CDR3 sequence reads: CASTQEAGRGETQYF. The complete variable domain, with remaining parts taken from reference TRBV5-1 and TRBJ2-5, reads KAGVTQTPRYLIKTRGQQVTLSCSPISGHRSVSWYQQTPGQGLQFLFEYFSETQRNKGNFPGRFSGRQFSNSRSEMNVSTLELGDSALYLCASTQEAGRGETQYFGPGTRLLVL.

This clonotype ranks as medium-sized in terms of frequency. The chain links TRBV7-6 to TRBJ2-1. Germline CDR1 SGHVS, CDR2 FNYEAQ. There are 12 residues in the CDR3. The CDR3 here is CASSVIGSEQFF.

This clonotype is deemed medium-sized (0.01 to 0.1%) by its frequency. The chain carries TRBV9 and TRBJ1-4. Germline V gene lookup returns CDR1 SGDLS and CDR2 YYNGEE. The CDR3 consists of 12 residues. CDR3 amino acids: CASSSRDEKLFF.

This clonotype is called medium-sized (0.01 to 0.1%) based on its frequency. The chain employs TRBV29-1 and TRBJ1-2; TCRdb indicates TRBD1, and absent DNA this call remains unverified. The CDR3 consists of 11 residues. The germline gives CDR1 SQVTM, CDR2 ANQGSEA. This CDR3 reads CSGTGPYGYTF.